This T cell receptor (beta chain) was sequenced during a study of shared clonotypes between healthy human individuals (TCRdb year 2020). Broadly, across the study: A couple of women and a few men aged 18 to 49 years were included in the cohort. Each donor's leukapheresis produced roughly between roughly 0.94 and 9.5 billion PBMCs. The study deeply sequenced blood TCR repertoires of about 5 healthy adults to estimate repertoire size and the extent of clonotype sharing between individuals. To increase sequencing depth and limit assay-specific biases, TCR repertoire library preparation and sequencing were carried out by different laboratories using diverse techniques.

Using the deep immunoSEQ assay, TCR CDR3 regions were amplified from genomic DNA by multiplex PCR. Extracted genomic DNA from each cell subset was spread evenly across all wells of several immunoSEQ 96-well plates, with each plate serving as a replicate. Each replicate PCR for unsorted PBMC received approximately 300 ng genomic DNA, equal to approximately 29,000 T cell genomes. Genomic DNA from unsorted PBMC was sequenced over ten immunoSEQ deep assay plates. The purified libraries were quantified using a Qubit 3.0 fluorometer, sized with a Bioanalyzer 2100, and then quantified again using the KAPA Library Quantification kit. Every immunoSEQ 96-well plate was sequenced on a dedicated single-read 150-cycle Illumina NextSeq 550 flow cell. The paper's data handling went like this. Because only junctional sequences without quality scores were contained in the immunoSEQ output, filtering matching that applied to full-length reads could not be performed. To assign V/J genes and CDR3, sequences were annotated against IMGT germline references using PyIR, a Python wrapper for IgBLAST v1.9. Reads were removed for weak V/J assignments (E-value above 1e-6), missing CDR3, stop codons, out-of-frame junctions, or ambiguous translated residues. A V3J clonotype was defined by an identical inferred V gene, J gene, and CDR3 amino acid sequence. The percentage overlap between two repertoires was calculated by dividing the number of shared unique clonotypes by the size of the smaller repertoire. Repertoire richness was assessed with RTK rarefaction, the Chao1 estimator, and Recon v2.1 estimates of unobserved clonotypes. TCRdb carries this immuneACCESS record with in-frame sequences only. Its versions omit some clonotypes, under half of them owing to an unresolved V gene in the studies checked, with the rest unexplained. D and trimming were read from the DNA, whereas the V and J calls and clone size are those reported in that table. Recorded for this sample are around 500,000 clones; 70% to 80% of them occurred a single time. The ten largest clones add up to less than 15% of the sample.

In the germline V gene, CDR1 corresponds to SGDLS and CDR2 to YYNGEE. The germline V and J ends show losses of 0 bases and 5 bases respectively, and no gene match explains 9 bases of the junction. The CDR3 holds 19 amino acids from the cysteine to the phenylalanine. The sequence is cut down to CDR3 DNA, 57 bases in frame from base 1. Results the study describes overall, beyond this receptor: Pairwise subsampling indicated that sequencing depth was expected to affect the degree of clonotype sharing among donors. The genetic and exposure-history diversity represented was limited by the small number of donors. Sampling was restricted to blood, and TCR repertoires in tissue are likely to differ from TCR repertoires in blood.

Healthy HIV-negative adults with no recently reported acute infections or vaccinations were included as donors. Only Caucasian adults living in Nashville, Tennessee, USA were represented among the donors. For unsorted samples, some 90 million PBMCs were counted and genomic DNA was extracted with the QIAamp DNA Blood Mini kit. Blood was collected by leukapheresis, and PBMCs were isolated by Ficoll-Histopaque density gradient centrifugation and then cryopreserved in liquid nitrogen vapor phase. Worth noting for this clone: Its antigen remains unidentified. No base qualities exist here, and no much larger clone lies one base off it.

Material: PBMCs. This clonotype originated in a woman aged 40 to 50 in good health. Some clones in this sample may be carry-over from other donors' samples. The sequence is built from TRBV9 and TRBJ2-1, with TRBD2 identical over 15 junction bases. CDR3 protein: CASSVGVGTSGRLDNEQFF. At the DNA level, the sequence is TGTGCCAGCAGCGTAGGTGTCGGGACTAGCGGGAGGTTAGACAATGAGCAGTTCTTC.